This T cell receptor (beta chain) was sequenced during a study of T cells in tuberculosis. General study points: Active tuberculosis patients had shorter CDR3-alpha; the beta difference was nonsignificant.

This CDR3 has 16 amino acids. The V and J ends lost 2 bases and 2 bases, in that order; junction bases with no gene match: 2. The V gene's germline CDR1 is SGHTA and CDR2 FQGTGA. Points on this clone: The antigen is not known.

Profiling relied on immunoSEQ multiplex PCR, and the TCRdb table lists in-frame clones only, not all of them. The sample consists of more than 40,000 clones, roughly 94% of them appearing once. The chain employs TRBV7-3 and TRBJ2-1, with 11 positions matching TRBD2. This clonotype originated in a donor between 10 and 35 years old with latent tuberculosis or without tuberculosis infection. Some clones in this sample may be carry-over from other donors' samples. The sequenced sample was PBMCs. CDR3 sequence reads: CASSLLAGGPYNEQFF. In DNA form, the CDR3 reads TGTGCCAGCAGCTTACTAGCGGGAGGTCCCTACAATGAGCAGTTCTTC.